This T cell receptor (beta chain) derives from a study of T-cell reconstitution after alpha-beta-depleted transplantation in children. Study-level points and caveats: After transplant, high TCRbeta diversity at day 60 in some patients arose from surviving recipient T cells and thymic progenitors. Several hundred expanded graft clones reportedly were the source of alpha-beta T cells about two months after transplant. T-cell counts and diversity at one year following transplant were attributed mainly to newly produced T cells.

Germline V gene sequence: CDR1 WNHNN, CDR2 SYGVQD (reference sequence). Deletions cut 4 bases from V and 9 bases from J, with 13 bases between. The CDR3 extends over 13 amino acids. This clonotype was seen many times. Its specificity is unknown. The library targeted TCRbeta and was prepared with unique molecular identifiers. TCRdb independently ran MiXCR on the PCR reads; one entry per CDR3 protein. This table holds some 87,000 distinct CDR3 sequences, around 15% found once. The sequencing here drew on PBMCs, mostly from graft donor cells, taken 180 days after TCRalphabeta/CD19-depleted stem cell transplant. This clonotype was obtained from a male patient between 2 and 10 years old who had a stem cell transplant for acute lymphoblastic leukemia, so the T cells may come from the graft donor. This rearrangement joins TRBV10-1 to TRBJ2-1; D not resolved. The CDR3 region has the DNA TGCGCCAGCAGTGTCCCCCTTACGGGTGAGCAGTTCTTC. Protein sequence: CASSVPLTGEQFF.